Each of the 27 T cell receptor beta chains below was sequenced from the same sample in a study of T cell responses to AZD1222 COVID-19 vaccine. Measured with immunoSEQ multiplex PCR; TCRdb has only the in-frame clones, and not every one. The sample comprises roughly 150,000 clones, 80% to 95% of which are singletons, and approximately 5.9% rests with the top ten. Sequences were derived from peripheral blood, sampled 28 days after the second AZD1222 dose. The source of these receptors is an adult who received the AZD1222 COVID-19 vaccine.

V is TRBV10-1 and J is TRBJ2-1; 10 positions match TRBD2. This CDR3 comprises 14 residues. CDR1 and CDR2 (germline): WNHNN, SYGVQD (reference sequence). The junction had 1 base not matched to a gene; V was cut back by 6 bases and J by 2 bases. The CDR3: CASRGTSAYNEQFF. In DNA form, the CDR3 reads TGCGCCAGCAGGGGGACTAGCGCCTACAATGAGCAGTTCTTC.

This rearrangement joins TRBV7-9 to TRBJ1-2; D uncertain. The CDR3 has 14 amino acids. Germline values: CDR1 SEHNR, CDR2 FQNEAQ (reference sequence). V lost 5 bases and J 2 bases, leaving 12 bases between the germline ends. As DNA, the CDR3 is TGTGCCAGCAGCCCGAGCGGGTTAAACTATGGCTACACCTTC. Protein sequence: CASSPSGLNYGYTF.

V is TRBV7-8 and J is TRBJ1-3, with 7 bases matching TRBD1. The V gene's germline CDR1 is SGHVS and CDR2 FQNEAQ. This CDR3 spans 17 amino acids. V gave up 2 bases and J gave up 0 bases; unmatched junction bases: 7. CDR3 loop: CASSLSQGYSSGNTIYF. The CDR3 bases are TGTGCCAGCAGCTTATCACAGGGGTATAGCTCTGGAAACACCATATATTTT.

This chain joins TRBV3-1 (or the pseudogene TRBV3-2) and TRBJ1-2, with D unclear. The CDR3 totals 14 residues. Germline V lookup: CDR1 LGHDT, CDR2 YNNKEL (reference sequence). V was pared by 0 bases and J by 7 bases, with 12 bases between. The CDR3 loop reads CASSQDLGTAGYTF. The CDR3 region has the DNA TGTGCCAGCAGCCAAGATCTTGGTACGGCTGGCTACACCTTC.

The genes are TRBV3-1 (or the pseudogene TRBV3-2) and TRBJ2-7, with 7 nucleotides matching TRBD2. The germline V gene encodes CDR1 LGHDT and CDR2 YNNKEL (reference sequence). Trimming at V came to 0 bases and at J to 0 bases, leaving 8 bases not matched to a gene. The CDR3 has 17 residues. CDR3: CASSQDGGGTGSYEQYF. In nucleotides, the CDR3 is TGTGCCAGCAGCCAAGATGGGGGGGGAACGGGCTCCTACGAGCAGTACTTC.

The chain uses TRBV6-5 and TRBJ1-5, with D hard to call. This CDR3 contains 14 residues. Germline assignment: CDR1 MNHEY and CDR2 SVGAGI. V gave up 7 bases and J gave up 1 base, with 11 bases separating them. CDR3: CASTLGASNQPQHF. CDR3 nucleotide sequence: TGTGCCAGCACCCTGGGCGCGAGCAATCAGCCCCAGCATTTT.

V usage is TRBV5-1 and J usage is TRBJ1-2; no definite D call. Germline values: CDR1 SGHRS, CDR2 YFSETQ. This CDR3 has 13 amino acids. V was shortened by 0 bases and J by 4 bases, with 7 bases between the two germline ends. Written as DNA, the CDR3 is TGCGCCAGCAGCTTGGACAACAGCTATGGCTACACCTTC. Translation: CASSLDNSYGYTF.

This clone showed up just once. This chain joins TRBV28 and TRBJ1-5, with a weak D call TRBD1 (5 bases). Germline CDR1 is MDHEN and CDR2 is SYDVKM. The length of the CDR3 is 15 residues. Trimming pared 5 bases from V and 3 bases from J, leaving 14 bases between. CDR3 sequence: CASSPSGTVNQPQHF. As DNA, the CDR3 is TGTGCCAGCAGTCCCTCCGGGACGGTCAATCAGCCCCAGCATTTT.

This clone was seen just once. The V gene is TRBV6-6, the J gene TRBJ1-6; 9 positions match TRBD1. The junction had 5 bases not matched to a gene; V was cut back by 4 bases and J by 7 bases. CDR3 length equals 15 residues. Germline CDR1 MNHNY, CDR2 SVGAGI (reference sequence). CDR3 DNA: TGTGCCAGCAGTTTCCGGGACAGGGAGAATTCACCCCTCCACTTT. Translation: CASSFRDRENSPLHF.

This chain links TRBV9 with TRBJ2-1; TRBD2 matches at 11 bases. From germline, CDR1 is SGDLS and CDR2 YYNGEE. This CDR3 is 16 amino acids long. V shed 0 bases, J shed 4 bases, and the junction held 3 bases outside the gene matches. The DNA for the CDR3 is TGTGCCAGCAGCGTAGAAGCTAGCGGGAGGTACAATGAGCAGTTCTTC. This gives the protein CASSVEASGRYNEQFF.

This clone was counted a single time. The chain carries TRBV6-1 and TRBJ1-4; D is possibly TRBD1 (5 bases). Deletions cut 1 base from V and 8 bases from J, with 14 bases between. There are 15 residues in the CDR3. Per the germline V gene, CDR1 is MNHNS and CDR2 is SASEGT. For the CDR3, the DNA is TGTGCCAGCAGTGAAGGCGGAGCAGGGAAGGAAAAACTGTTTTTT. Translation gives CASSEGGAGKEKLFF.

This clone was counted a single time. The rearrangement joins TRBV23-1 to TRBJ1-2; tentative D call: TRBD1 (5 bases). TRBV23-1 falls under the ORF class, with uncertain function. This CDR3 is built from 21 residues. With 0 bases removed from V and 1 base from J, the gap between germline ends came to 27 bases. CDR3: CASSQSIILAGGPTYNYGYTF. For the CDR3, the DNA is TGCGCCAGCAGTCAATCCATTATCCTTGCCGGGGGACCGACTTATAACTATGGCTACACCTTC.

The J gene is TRBJ1-4, the V gene TRBV5-8, with D unclear. This CDR3 is 14 amino acids long. Germline-derived CDR1 and CDR2 are SGHTS and YDEGEE. V lost 4 bases, J lost 15 bases, and 22 bases lay in between. Written as DNA, the CDR3 is TGTGCCAGCAGCCCTACGGGTCAAACGCGGCTGATGTTTTTT. It is translated as CASSPTGQTRLMFF.

This chain uses TRBV27 with TRBJ2-3; TRBD2 might be the D (6 bases). The CDR3 runs 14 residues. Germline V CDR1 and CDR2: MNHEY, SMNVEV (reference sequence). The germline V and J ends were trimmed by 3 bases and 3 bases, with 10 bases remaining between them. This chain's CDR3 is CASSFELATDTQYF. The CDR3 nucleotides read TGTGCCAGCAGTTTCGAACTAGCTACAGATACGCAGTATTTT.

The chain recombines TRBV7-9 with TRBJ1-5; D is undetermined. The CDR3 contains 17 residues. Per the germline V gene, CDR1 is SEHNR and CDR2 is FQNEAQ (reference sequence). V lost 2 bases to trimming and J lost 2 bases, with 16 bases between them. CDR3 nucleotides: TGTGCCAGCAGCTTAAATGCGGGCCCTGGAGGCAATCAGCCCCAGCATTTT. As protein: CASSLNAGPGGNQPQHF.

The V gene is TRBV29-1, the J gene TRBJ1-5; TRBD1 might be the D (6 bases). The CDR3 sequence is 15 residues long. Trimming stripped 4 bases from V and 4 bases from J, with 17 bases between. Per the germline V gene, CDR1 is SQVTM and CDR2 is ANQGSEA. The CDR3 region has the DNA TGCAGCGTTGGACACCGACAGGCTTTAAATCAGCCCCAGCATTTT. This sequence encodes CSVGHRQALNQPQHF.

The chain has TRBV19 and TRBJ2-7; TRBD1 is a possible D gene (6 bases). Between the trimmed V and J ends, which lost 3 bases and 6 bases, there was a span of 21 bases. This CDR3 has 16 amino acids. Germline loops: CDR1 LNHDA, CDR2 SQIVND (reference sequence). The CDR3, as DNA: TGTGCCAGTAGTATTACCGGACAGACCCGTCTAGGCGAGCAGTACTTC. Amino acid sequence: CASSITGQTRLGEQYF.

In DNA, the CDR3 is TGTGCCAGCAGTCCCATCCAGGGGGCACTGGCTCAGCCCCAGCATTTT. Protein sequence: CASSPIQGALAQPQHF. V is TRBV28 and J is TRBJ1-5; 8 positions match TRBD1. The V gene's germline CDR1 is MDHEN and CDR2 SYDVKM. The V gene end was trimmed by 5 bases and the J gene end by 6 bases; junction bases not matched to a gene: 12. The CDR3 length is 16 residues.

This clone was picked up one time. The V and J genes are TRBV18 and TRBJ2-5; unclear D gene. This CDR3 has 12 residues. Germline CDR1 KGHSH, CDR2 LQKENI. Trimming cost V 6 bases and J 3 bases, with 8 bases left between them. The CDR3 DNA reads as TGTGCCAGCTCCCCCAGTGAAGAGACCCAGTACTTC. Protein: CASSPSEETQYF.

The chain is built from TRBV5-4 and TRBJ2-3; D unclear. This CDR3 spans 14 amino acids. Germline CDR1 and CDR2: SGHNT and YYREEE (reference sequence). Trimming took off 3 bases at V and 0 bases at J, with 8 bases between the two ends. The CDR3 DNA sequence: TGTGCCAGCAGCTCGACACCGAGCACAGATACGCAGTATTTT. Residues: CASSSTPSTDTQYF.

V usage is TRBV6-5 and J usage is TRBJ2-4; 7 positions agree with TRBD1. The CDR3 totals 12 residues. Germline loops: CDR1 MNHEY, CDR2 SVGAGI. The V gene end was trimmed by 5 bases and the J gene end by 11 bases; junction bases not matched to a gene: 6. The CDR3 sequence is CASSKDRSFQYF. Here the CDR3 DNA reads TGTGCCAGCAGTAAGGACAGGAGTTTTCAGTACTTC.

The rearrangement links TRBV7-9 to TRBJ2-5; 10 bases match TRBD2. Losses at the gene ends were 2 bases for V and 5 bases for J; bases not matched to a gene: 11. CDR3 size: 17 residues. Looked up from germline, CDR1 is SEHNR and CDR2 is FQNEAQ (reference sequence). CDR3 loop: CASSLQGLAASRETQYF. DNA for the CDR3: TGTGCCAGCAGCTTACAAGGACTAGCGGCCTCCAGGGAGACCCAGTACTTC.

In the case of this clone: This same CDR3 is encoded by further DNA sequences in the sample. This chain connects TRBV2 to TRBJ1-2; 11 bases are a match to TRBD1. This CDR3 comprises 13 residues. The junction had 1 base not matched to a gene; V was cut back by 8 bases and J by 2 bases. The germline V gene has CDR1 SNHLY and CDR2 FYNNEI. The CDR3 sequence is CASGTGGNYGYTF. DNA of the CDR3: TGTGCCAGCGGGACAGGGGGGAACTATGGCTACACCTTC.

J is TRBJ1-4 and V is TRBV29-1; 7 bases align to TRBD1. Trimming at V came to 1 base and at J to 1 base, leaving 6 bases not matched to a gene. The CDR3 runs to 16 residues. CDR1 is SQVTM, CDR2 ANQGSEA, per germline. This CDR3 reads CSVEGERGQTNEKLFF. In DNA form, the CDR3 reads TGCAGCGTTGAAGGGGAAAGGGGGCAAACTAATGAAAAACTGTTTTTT.

As DNA, the CDR3 is TGTGCCAGCAGCTTCAACCCGACAGGGGGAGAACAGCCCCAGCATTTT. Translated, it gives CASSFNPTGGEQPQHF. The V gene is TRBV7-9, the J gene TRBJ1-5, with TRBD1 matching 9 bases. CDR1 is SEHNR and CDR2 is FQNEAQ in the germline V gene (reference sequence). The CDR3 extends over 16 amino acids. J lost 7 bases, V lost 3 bases, and 10 bases had no gene match.

This clone was counted a single time. The chain carries TRBV6-5 and TRBJ1-4, with D hard to call. The CDR3 totals 14 residues. V was shortened by 3 bases and J by 4 bases, with 9 bases between the two germline ends. Germline V gene lookup returns CDR1 MNHEY and CDR2 SVGAGI. For the CDR3, the DNA is TGTGCCAGCAGTTATGAGTCCCATAATGAAAAACTGTTTTTT. Residues: CASSYESHNEKLFF.

The V and J genes are TRBV6-2 or TRBV6-3 and TRBJ2-7, with unresolved D. The CDR3 runs 16 residues. V lost 2 bases, J lost 0 bases, and 14 bases lay in between. Looked up from germline, CDR1 is MNHEY and CDR2 is SVGEGT. The CDR3 sequence is CASSYPVGEYSYEQYF. The DNA of the CDR3 is TGTGCCAGCAGTTACCCCGTAGGAGAGTACTCCTACGAGCAGTACTTC.